These 24 T cell receptor beta chains were sequenced from one sample in a study of T cell responses to AZD1222 COVID-19 vaccine. The method was immunoSEQ multiplex PCR; TCRdb's version includes in-frame clones alone and lacks a portion of them. There are around 100,000 clones in the sample; around 90% occur only once, and about 1.8% lies in the top ten. The material sequenced was peripheral blood, taken on day 0 of AZD1222 vaccination. Receptors were obtained from an adult in good health.

The rearrangement joins TRBV9 to TRBJ1-6; D possibly corresponds to TRBD1 (5 bases). The CDR3 is made up of 16 amino acids. Germline loops: CDR1 SGDLS, CDR2 YYNGEE. V was clipped by 3 bases and J by 10 bases, with 20 bases between them. The CDR3 reads CASSDDQGPLGSPLHF. The CDR3 DNA reads as TGTGCCAGCAGCGACGATCAGGGTCCCCTAGGGTCACCCCTCCACTTT.

The gene calls are TRBV9 and TRBJ2-3, with D possibly TRBD2 on 5 matching bases. This CDR3 spans 12 amino acids. V lost 7 bases and J lost 2, with 8 bases in between. Germline-derived CDR1 and CDR2 are SGDLS and YYNGEE. The CDR3 region is CASSRATDTQYF. CDR3 sequence (DNA): TGTGCCAGCTCGCGGGCCACAGATACGCAGTATTTT.

This clone was seen once. V and J are TRBV5-8 and TRBJ1-6; 11 bases are a match to TRBD1. Germline CDR1 reads SGHTS; CDR2 reads YDEGEE. This CDR3 has 16 amino acids. V shed 0 bases, J shed 10 bases, and the junction held 6 bases outside the gene matches. The chain's CDR3 is CASSLVFGTGGSPLHF. As DNA, the CDR3 is TGTGCCAGCAGCTTGGTATTCGGGACAGGGGGATCACCCCTCCACTTT.

The chain has TRBV2 and TRBJ2-6; D is undetermined. V dropped 11 bases and J dropped 2 bases, with 7 bases sitting between them. The CDR3 runs 12 residues. Germline V gives CDR1 SNHLY, CDR2 FYNNEI. CDR3 in amino acids: CAGKPGANVLTF. DNA for the CDR3: TGTGCCGGAAAGCCTGGGGCCAACGTCCTGACTTTC.

J is TRBJ1-2 and V is TRBV28; D not resolved. The CDR3 contains 15 residues. The V gene lost 4 bases and the J gene lost 2 bases, with 14 bases spanning the gap. CDR1 is MDHEN, CDR2 SYDVKM, per germline. The CDR3 loop reads CASSSTRQRNYGYTF. As DNA, the CDR3 is TGTGCCAGCAGTTCTACGCGTCAGAGAAACTATGGCTACACCTTC.

The V and J genes are TRBV30 and TRBJ2-1, with 7 nucleotides matching TRBD1. The CDR3 loop spans 15 amino acids. CDR1 is GTSNPN, CDR2 SVGIG, per germline (reference sequence). The ends lost 2 bases at V and 7 bases at J; junction bases unmatched: 11. CDR3 residues: CAWSIRRGIGNEQFF. The DNA of the CDR3 is TGTGCCTGGAGTATTCGCAGGGGGATTGGAAATGAGCAGTTCTTC.

This sequence joins TRBV6-2 or TRBV6-3 and TRBJ2-3; D unclear. CDR3 length: 14 amino acids. Germline V gives CDR1 MNHEY, CDR2 SVGEGT. V was cut by 2 bases and J by 2 bases, with 8 bases left in between. The CDR3 DNA reads as TGTGCCAGCAGTTACGGAGTCAACACAGATACGCAGTATTTT. Encoded protein: CASSYGVNTDTQYF.

The chain combines TRBV11-3 with TRBJ2-7; D may be TRBD2 (6 bases). V shed 5 bases and J shed 3 bases, with 17 bases lying between them. This CDR3 is built from 15 residues. Germline CDR1 SGHNT, CDR2 YENEEA. CDR3 region: CASSPSGGVNYEQYF. The CDR3 bases are TGTGCCAGCAGCCCGAGCGGAGGGGTCAACTACGAGCAGTACTTC.

V gene TRBV7-2 combines with J gene TRBJ1-6, with D possibly TRBD1 on 6 matching bases. This CDR3 is 16 amino acids long. CDR1 and CDR2 from the germline V gene are SGHTA and FQGNSA. Trimming shortened V by 4 bases and J by 0 bases, and 10 bases separated the two germline ends. CDR3: CASSSSQGSYNSPLHF. In DNA, the CDR3 is TGTGCCAGCAGCTCCTCACAGGGCTCCTATAATTCACCCCTCCACTTT.

The genes are TRBV5-1 and TRBJ2-7; 11 nucleotides line up with TRBD1. Germline-derived CDR1 and CDR2 are SGHRS and YFSETQ. J lost 0 bases, V lost 4 bases, and 6 bases had no gene match. This CDR3 spans 16 amino acids. In DNA, the CDR3 is TGCGCCAGCAGCGCAGGGACAGGGGGAACCTCCTACGAGCAGTACTTC. Translation: CASSAGTGGTSYEQYF.

The V and J genes are TRBV6-4 and TRBJ2-1, with TRBD1 as a possible D gene (5 bases). V was clipped by 3 bases and J by 8 bases, with 20 bases between them. The CDR3 is 16 residues long. Germline V gene lookup returns CDR1 MRHNA and CDR2 SNTAGT. CDR3 amino acids: CASSEQAGSASDEQFF. CDR3 DNA sequence: TGTGCCAGCAGTGAACAGGCAGGGTCAGCGTCCGATGAGCAGTTCTTC.

This clone was detected a few times. V gene TRBV11-1 combines with J gene TRBJ1-1, with D tentatively TRBD1 (6 bases). CDR3 length: 14 amino acids. V dropped 5 bases and J dropped 0 bases, with 10 bases sitting between them. In germline, CDR1 is SGHAT, CDR2 FQDESV (reference sequence). The CDR3 bases are TGTGCCAGCAGCCTAACAGGGCTGAACACTGAAGCTTTCTTT. Residues: CASSLTGLNTEAFF.

The chain combines TRBV24-1 with TRBJ2-3, with 7 nucleotides matching TRBD1. V lost 4 bases and J lost 0; bases outside the gene matches: 6. This CDR3 is 16 amino acids long. CDR1 and CDR2 from the germline V gene are KGHDR and SFDVKD. This CDR3 is CATSDSGTESTDTQYF. The CDR3 nucleotides are TGTGCCACCAGTGACTCCGGGACAGAGAGCACAGATACGCAGTATTTT.

The rearrangement joins TRBV19 to TRBJ2-7, with a possible D match to TRBD1 (6 bases). Per the germline V gene, CDR1 is LNHDA and CDR2 is SQIVND (reference sequence). Trimming removed 2 bases from V and 3 bases from J, with 8 bases in between. The CDR3 sequence is 13 residues long. DNA of the CDR3: TGTGCCAGTAGTATAAGACAGGACTACGAGCAGTACTTC. It codes for CASSIRQDYEQYF. Combining the CDR3 with reference TRBV19 and TRBJ2-7 gives the whole variable domain DGGITQSPKYLFRKEGQNVTLSCEQNLNHDAMYWYRQDPGQGLRLIYYSQIVNDFQKGDIAEGYSVSREKKESFPLTVTSAQKNPTAFYLCASSIRQDYEQYFGPGTRLTVT.

This clone came up a few times. The CDR3 sequence: CASSLGLAGAHEQYF. CDR3 in DNA: TGTGCCAGCAGCTTGGGACTAGCGGGAGCTCACGAGCAGTACTTC. The chain employs TRBV7-8 and TRBJ2-7; 14 bases are a match to TRBD2. Germline V CDR1 and CDR2: SGHVS, FQNEAQ. The CDR3 totals 15 residues. Trimming removed 3 bases from V and 5 bases from J; junction bases left unmatched: 3.

In its sample, this clone was seen once. This chain uses TRBV2 with TRBJ2-7; 9 nucleotides align to TRBD2. Per germline, CDR1 SNHLY and CDR2 FYNNEI. This CDR3 spans 15 amino acids. V was clipped by 4 bases and J by 3 bases; unmatched bases: 7. The CDR3 here is CASSGGTSSVYEQYF. CDR3 bases: TGTGCCAGCAGTGGTGGGACTAGCAGCGTCTACGAGCAGTACTTC.

The chain has TRBV6-4 and TRBJ2-3; 10 nucleotides agree with TRBD2. V gave up 3 bases and J gave up 2 bases; unmatched junction bases: 8. The CDR3 sequence is 17 residues long. Per the germline V gene, CDR1 is MRHNA and CDR2 is SNTAGT. CDR3 sequence reads: CASSEGGTSGATDTQYF. The DNA of the CDR3 is TGTGCCAGCAGTGAAGGGGGTACTAGCGGGGCCACAGATACGCAGTATTTT.

The rearrangement uses TRBV6-6 and TRBJ2-7, with 11 bases identical to TRBD2. The CDR3 runs 19 residues. Germline assignment: CDR1 MNHNY and CDR2 SVGAGI (reference sequence). V was clipped by 5 bases and J by 7 bases; unmatched bases: 22. For the CDR3, the DNA is TGTGCCAGCAGTCCGGGACTAGCGGAACTAAGAAGGGGGTCGGGTGAGCAGTACTTC. This translates into CASSPGLAELRRGSGEQYF.

This clone was detected only once. The chain uses TRBV6-6 and TRBJ2-1, with D possibly TRBD2 on 6 matching bases. This CDR3 is built from 11 residues. V dropped 8 bases and J dropped 12 bases, with 14 bases sitting between them. CDR1 is MNHNY, CDR2 SVGAGI, per germline (reference sequence). CDR3 bases: TGTGCCAGCGTATCCGGGGGAGTGCAGTTCTTC. This sequence encodes CASVSGGVQFF.

The rearrangement links TRBV11-2 to TRBJ1-1; weak D call: TRBD1 (5 bases). The CDR3 is 15 amino acids. Trimming removed 2 bases from V and 0 bases from J, with 10 bases in between. Germline assignment: CDR1 SGHAT and CDR2 FQNNGV. CDR3 amino acids: CASSLFQGMNTEAFF. The CDR3 bases are TGTGCCAGCAGCTTATTTCAGGGCATGAACACTGAAGCTTTCTTT.

The chain links TRBV28 to TRBJ1-2, with 7 bases lining up with TRBD1. V gave up 5 bases and J gave up 6 bases; unmatched junction bases: 6. CDR1 and CDR2 from the germline V gene are MDHEN and SYDVKM. The CDR3 covers 13 residues. This CDR3 is CASSGRGFDGYTF. The CDR3 region has the DNA TGTGCCAGCAGTGGCAGGGGGTTCGATGGCTACACCTTC.

This rearrangement joins TRBV2 to TRBJ2-1; the match to TRBD2 covers 10 bases. After removal of 5 bases from V and 2 bases from J, the junction contained 3 bases not matched to a gene. In germline, CDR1 is SNHLY, CDR2 FYNNEI. The CDR3 is 15 amino acids. In DNA form, the CDR3 reads TGTGCCAGCAGTCCGGGACTAGCGCCCTACAATGAGCAGTTCTTC. Protein: CASSPGLAPYNEQFF.

J is TRBJ1-4 and V is TRBV10-3; 7 bases match TRBD1. The CDR3 length is 15 residues. The V gene's germline CDR1 is ENHRY and CDR2 SYGVKD. After removal of 0 bases from V and 3 bases from J, the junction contained 1 base not matched to a gene. The CDR3, as DNA: TGTGCCATCAGTGAGTCAACAGGGGCTAATGAAAAACTGTTTTTT. The encoded protein is CAISESTGANEKLFF.

The chain links TRBV18 to TRBJ1-4; D perhaps matches TRBD1 (5 bases). The CDR3 length is 15 residues. The V and J ends lost 6 bases and 8 bases respectively, with 19 bases between them. The germline V gene has CDR1 KGHSH and CDR2 LQKENI. The CDR3 reads CASSPGTTGGEKLFF. The CDR3 DNA sequence: TGTGCCAGCTCGCCCGGGACCACGGGAGGAGAAAAACTGTTTTTT.